Below, 27 T cell receptor beta chains from the same sample are listed, as sequenced in a study of glioma-infiltrating T cells after dendritic cell vaccination. The time point was: after dendritic cell vaccination, including at tumor progression/relapse. Data came from immunoSEQ multiplex PCR; TCRdb stores just in-frame clones and leaves some out. Of approximately 24,000 clones listed, 89% are singletons. This material consisted of blood, taken after dendritic cell vaccination. These receptors were obtained from a human donor with glioblastoma.

V usage is TRBV2 and J usage is TRBJ1-1; D possibly corresponds to TRBD1 (5 bases). With 5 bases removed from V and 10 bases from J, the gap between germline ends came to 17 bases. The CDR3 extends over 13 amino acids. Germline V CDR1 and CDR2: SNHLY, FYNNEI. In nucleotides, the CDR3 is TGTGCCAGCAGTTCAGGGCAGGGACTTCGAGCTTTCTTT. As protein: CASSSGQGLRAFF.

The chain employs TRBV21-1 and TRBJ2-3; the listed D gene, TRBD2, was not tested against the DNA. TRBV21-1 represents a pseudogene. This CDR3 is 13 amino acids long. The CDR3: CATTSTSTDTQYF. The CDR3 DNA is TGTGCCACCACCTCTACTAGCACAGATACGCAGTATTTT.

The J gene is TRBJ2-2, the V gene TRBV1; the table's D call of TRBD2 was not tested on the DNA. TRBV1 is designated a pseudogene. The CDR3 extends over 17 amino acids. CDR3 residues: CTYKDSGGAPDTGELFF. In nucleotides, the CDR3 is TGCACCTATAAGGACAGCGGGGGGGCCCCAGACACCGGGGAGCTGTTTTTT.

The V call is TRBV18, the J call TRBJ2-1, with 9 bases aligning to TRBD1. J gave up 4 bases and V 6 bases, and 4 bases lay outside the gene matches. Germline V gene data show CDR1 as KGHSH and CDR2 as LQKENI. This CDR3 has 14 residues. The CDR3 DNA follows: TGTGCCAGCTCGTCGACAGGGGGATACAATGAGCAGTTCTTC. This sequence encodes CASSSTGGYNEQFF. The entire variable domain, with the rest obtained from reference TRBV18 and TRBJ2-1, is as follows: NAGVMQNPRHLVRRRGQEARLRCSPMKGHSHVYWYRQLPEEGLKFMVYLQKENIIDESGMPKERFSAEFPKEGPSILRIQQVVRGDSAAYFCASSSTGGYNEQFFGPGTRLTVL.

In this sample, this clone turned up once. CDR3 in amino acids: CASSEVESHTQYF. The CDR3 bases are TGTGCCAGCAGTGAGGTGGAGTCCCATACGCAGTATTTT. J is TRBJ2-3 and V is TRBV6-4, with unresolved D. Trimming cost V 3 bases and J 7 bases, with 11 bases left between them. CDR1 and CDR2 (germline): MRHNA, SNTAGT. This CDR3 has 13 amino acids.

The table lists this clone with a few counts. The chain is built from TRBV6-5 and TRBJ1-1; no clear D gene. CDR1 and CDR2 (germline): MNHEY, SVGAGI. The CDR3 loop spans 12 amino acids. The germline V and J ends were trimmed by 4 bases and 7 bases, with 10 bases remaining between them. The CDR3 DNA is TGTGCCAGCAGTTTGTCGGGAAGTGAAGCTTTCTTT. Encoded protein: CASSLSGSEAFF.

The chain couples TRBV7-7 to TRBJ2-5, with TRBD1 as a possible D gene (6 bases). V lost 4 bases and J 2 bases, leaving 17 bases between the germline ends. The CDR3 is made up of 16 amino acids. Germline CDR1 is SSHAT and CDR2 is FNYEAQ (reference sequence). The CDR3 loop is CASSSRTDVPQETQYF. For the CDR3, the DNA is TGTGCCAGCAGCTCCCGGACAGACGTACCACAAGAGACCCAGTACTTC.

The gene calls are TRBV5-1 and TRBJ1-2, with D tentatively TRBD1 (5 bases). V lost 3 bases, J lost 1 base, and 13 bases lay in between. CDR3 size: 15 residues. CDR1 SGHRS and CDR2 YFSETQ come from the germline V gene. The DNA for the CDR3 is TGCGCCAGCAGCTCGGAGACAGTGAATAACTATGGCTACACCTTC. This encodes CASSSETVNNYGYTF.

This clone was detected once. V gene TRBV19 combines with J gene TRBJ1-4; the match to TRBD1 covers 7 bases. The CDR3 is 14 amino acids. The J segment lost 8 bases and the V segment lost 6 bases, leaving 9 bases of the junction unmatched. Looked up from germline, CDR1 is LNHDA and CDR2 is SQIVND (reference sequence). CDR3 amino acids: CASRGRDSREKLFF. CDR3 nucleotides: TGTGCCAGTAGGGGCCGGGACAGTCGGGAAAAACTGTTTTTT. The whole variable domain, remainder taken from reference TRBV19 and TRBJ1-4, is DGGITQSPKYLFRKEGQNVTLSCEQNLNHDAMYWYRQDPGQGLRLIYYSQIVNDFQKGDIAEGYSVSREKKESFPLTVTSAQKNPTAFYLCASRGRDSREKLFFGSGTQLSVL.

The chain carries TRBV4-1 and TRBJ1-1; the D is unclear. CDR3 size: 16 residues. From germline, CDR1 is MGHRA and CDR2 YSYEKL. Trimming took off 1 base at V and 6 bases at J, with 18 bases between the two ends. CDR3 sequence (DNA): TGCGCCAGCAGCCAAGGGTCGCGGGCCGTAATCGCTGAAGCTTTCTTT. Translation: CASSQGSRAVIAEAFF.

A single count supports this clone. The rearrangement links TRBV19 to TRBJ2-3; possibly TRBD2 for D (6 bases). The CDR3 loop spans 15 amino acids. V was cut by 3 bases and J by 4 bases, with 14 bases left in between. The germline CDR1 and CDR2 sequences are LNHDA and SQIVND (reference sequence). CDR3 sequence reads: CASSMEGSRADTQYF. The CDR3 coding sequence is TGTGCCAGTAGTATGGAGGGCTCACGGGCAGATACGCAGTATTTT. The full variable domain, rest sourced from reference TRBV19 and TRBJ2-3, is DGGITQSPKYLFRKEGQNVTLSCEQNLNHDAMYWYRQDPGQGLRLIYYSQIVNDFQKGDIAEGYSVSREKKESFPLTVTSAQKNPTAFYLCASSMEGSRADTQYFGPGTRLTVL.

This chain joins TRBV7-9 and TRBJ1-2, with D tentatively TRBD1 (5 bases). The germline V gene has CDR1 SEHNR and CDR2 FQNEAQ (reference sequence). This CDR3 region has 15 residues. V was trimmed by 4 bases and J by 1 base, leaving 13 bases between them. In DNA form, the CDR3 reads TGTGCCAGCAGCTCCTCCGGCAGGGTTAACTATGGCTACACCTTC. Protein sequence: CASSSSGRVNYGYTF.

V is TRBV7-9 and J is TRBJ1-1; D call uncertain. CDR1 and CDR2 (germline): SEHNR, FQNEAQ (reference sequence). Deletions cut 7 bases from V and 7 bases from J, with 16 bases between. The CDR3 is 13 residues long. The CDR3 protein is CASIRDTLGEAFF. The CDR3 nucleotides read TGTGCCAGCATCAGAGACACATTAGGTGAAGCTTTCTTT.

The rearrangement joins TRBV11-1 to TRBJ2-3; the match to TRBD2 covers 7 bases. Germline assignment: CDR1 SGHAT and CDR2 FQDESV (reference sequence). Losses at the gene ends were 4 bases for V and 3 bases for J; bases not matched to a gene: 4. CDR3 length equals 14 residues. In nucleotides, the CDR3 is TGTGCCAGCAGCTCGCGGGGGACTACAGATACGCAGTATTTT. The encoded protein is CASSSRGTTDTQYF.

V and J are TRBV5-1 and TRBJ1-6; D is possibly TRBD1 (6 bases). V lost 4 bases, J lost 6 bases, and 11 bases lay in between. The germline V gene has CDR1 SGHRS and CDR2 YFSETQ. The length of the CDR3 is 14 residues. CDR3 sequence (DNA): TGCGCCAGCAGCAAGGGGGTTGTTAATTCACCCCTCCACTTT. Its protein is CASSKGVVNSPLHF.

The chain joins TRBV5-4 to TRBJ2-5; a weak D match, TRBD2 (7 bases). V shed 4 bases and J shed 1 base, with 17 bases lying between them. CDR1 is SGHNT and CDR2 is YYREEE in the germline V gene (reference sequence). This CDR3 comprises 16 residues. The CDR3 sequence: CASSPGGPRGQETQYF. The CDR3 nucleotides are TGTGCCAGCAGCCCCGGGGGGCCGCGGGGCCAAGAGACCCAGTACTTC.

The V call is TRBV10-2, the J call TRBJ1-2, with 7 bases identical to TRBD1. CDR3 length equals 14 residues. V lost 2 bases and J lost 4; bases outside the gene matches: 4. Per germline, CDR1 WSHSY and CDR2 SAAADI. CDR3 protein: CASSEATGSYGYTF. The CDR3 region has the DNA TGCGCCAGCAGTGAGGCGACAGGGTCCTATGGCTACACCTTC.

The chain is built from TRBV11-1 and TRBJ2-2, with 9 bases that match TRBD2. V was pared by 4 bases and J by 4 bases, with 4 bases of the junction left unmatched. CDR1 and CDR2 (germline): SGHAT, FQDESV (reference sequence). The CDR3 covers 15 residues. The CDR3 nucleotides are TGTGCCAGCAGCTCGGGACTAGCTCTCACCGGGGAGCTGTTTTTT. It yields the protein CASSSGLALTGELFF. The full variable domain, its missing parts supplied by reference TRBV11-1 and TRBJ2-2, is EAEVAQSPRYKITEKSQAVAFWCDPISGHATLYWYRQILGQGPELLVQFQDESVVDDSQLPKDRFSAERLKGVDSTLKIQPAELGDSAMYLCASSSGLALTGELFFGEGSRLTVL.

This clone was seen once. The V and J genes are TRBV2 and TRBJ2-5; 7 bases are shared with TRBD2. J lost 2 bases, V lost 2 bases, and 5 bases had no gene match. CDR3 length equals 15 residues. CDR1 and CDR2 (germline): SNHLY, FYNNEI. The CDR3, as DNA: TGTGCCAGCAGTGAATGGGCTAGCGGACAAGAGACCCAGTACTTC. Translated, it gives CASSEWASGQETQYF. Variable domain in full (rest from reference TRBV2 and TRBJ2-5): EPEVTQTPSHQVTQMGQEVILRCVPISNHLYFYWYRQILGQKVEFLVSFYNNEISEKSEIFDDQFSVERPDGSNFTLKIRSTKLEDSAMYFCASSEWASGQETQYFGPGTRLLVL.

The genes are TRBV20-1 and TRBJ1-2; D gene uncertain. V was pared by 7 bases and J by 7 bases, with 13 bases between. The CDR3 is 11 residues long. The germline CDR1 and CDR2 sequences are DFQATT and SNEGSKA (reference sequence). The CDR3 nucleotides are TGCAGTGTCGCCGGGTCGGGTGGCTACACCTTC. Protein: CSVAGSGGYTF.

This chain connects TRBV7-6 to TRBJ2-1, with 9 bases aligning to TRBD1. This CDR3 is built from 19 residues. J gave up 8 bases and V 5 bases, and 22 bases lay outside the gene matches. Germline V gene lookup returns CDR1 SGHVS and CDR2 FNYEAQ. CDR3 sequence: CASSVTGTGISSRIYEQFF. The CDR3 DNA sequence: TGTGCCAGCAGCGTAACCGGGACAGGGATTTCGTCAAGAATCTATGAGCAGTTCTTC.

The chain has TRBV7-9 and TRBJ2-5; perhaps TRBD1 as D (6 bases). With the DNA end fitting TRBJ2-7 better, the J assignment may be wrong. Germline V gene lookup returns CDR1 SEHNR and CDR2 FQNEAQ (reference sequence). The length of the CDR3 is 13 residues. The chain's CDR3 is CASSLGTVYEQYF. The CDR3 DNA is TGTGCCAGCAGCTTAGGGACAGTTTACGAGCAGTACTTC.

The chain joins TRBV19 to TRBJ2-5; perhaps TRBD2 as D (5 bases). V was trimmed by 5 bases and J by 3 bases, leaving 16 bases between them. This CDR3 region has 15 residues. Germline lookup yields CDR1 LNHDA and CDR2 SQIVND (reference sequence). CDR3: CASSRGGRVEETQYF. CDR3 coding DNA: TGTGCCAGTAGTCGCGGTGGGCGGGTGGAAGAGACCCAGTACTTC.

The chain couples TRBV5-1 to TRBJ1-2; TRBD1 aligns across 7 bases. The CDR3 has 13 amino acids. The V gene end was trimmed by 3 bases and the J gene end by 4 bases; junction bases not matched to a gene: 3. Germline V gives CDR1 SGHRS, CDR2 YFSETQ. CDR3 in amino acids: CASSSTGTYGYTF. The CDR3 DNA sequence: TGCGCCAGCAGCTCGACAGGGACCTATGGCTACACCTTC.

This clone is a singleton in its sample. J is TRBJ2-7 and V is TRBV15; a weak D match, TRBD2 (7 bases). This CDR3 comprises 15 residues. CDR1 is LNHNV and CDR2 is YYDKDF in the germline V gene (reference sequence). Trimming cost V 0 bases and J 5 bases, with 14 bases left between them. The CDR3 DNA is TGTGCCACCAGCAGAGATCCGGGGGGCGCGGACGAGCAGTACTTC. The encoded protein is CATSRDPGGADEQYF.

This sequence joins TRBV7-9 and TRBJ2-5; 11 nucleotides align to TRBD2. Trimming removed 4 bases from V and 6 bases from J; junction bases left unmatched: 10. CDR3 length: 16 amino acids. Germline V gene lookup returns CDR1 SEHNR and CDR2 FQNEAQ (reference sequence). The CDR3, as DNA: TGTGCCAGCAGCTCGGTAGCGGGGGGGGTCACGAAGACCCAGTACTTC. Translated: CASSSVAGGVTKTQYF. Full variable domain (rest looked up from reference TRBV7-9 and TRBJ2-5): DTGVSQNPRHKITKRGQNVTFRCDPISEHNRLYWYRQTLGQGPEFLTYFQNEAQLEKSRLLSDRFSAERPKGSFSTLEIQRTEQGDSAMYLCASSSVAGGVTKTQYFGPGTRLLVL.

As regards this clone: This sample also contains other DNA sequences that code for the same CDR3. The chain couples TRBV4-1 to TRBJ1-6; 9 bases line up with TRBD1. Germline loops: CDR1 MGHRA, CDR2 YSYEKL. This CDR3 has 16 residues. Losses at the gene ends were 2 bases for V and 13 bases for J; bases not matched to a gene: 12. The CDR3 bases are TGCGCCAGCAGCCAACTTCCGGGACAGGGACCCTCCCCCCTCCACTTT. Its translation: CASSQLPGQGPSPLHF.